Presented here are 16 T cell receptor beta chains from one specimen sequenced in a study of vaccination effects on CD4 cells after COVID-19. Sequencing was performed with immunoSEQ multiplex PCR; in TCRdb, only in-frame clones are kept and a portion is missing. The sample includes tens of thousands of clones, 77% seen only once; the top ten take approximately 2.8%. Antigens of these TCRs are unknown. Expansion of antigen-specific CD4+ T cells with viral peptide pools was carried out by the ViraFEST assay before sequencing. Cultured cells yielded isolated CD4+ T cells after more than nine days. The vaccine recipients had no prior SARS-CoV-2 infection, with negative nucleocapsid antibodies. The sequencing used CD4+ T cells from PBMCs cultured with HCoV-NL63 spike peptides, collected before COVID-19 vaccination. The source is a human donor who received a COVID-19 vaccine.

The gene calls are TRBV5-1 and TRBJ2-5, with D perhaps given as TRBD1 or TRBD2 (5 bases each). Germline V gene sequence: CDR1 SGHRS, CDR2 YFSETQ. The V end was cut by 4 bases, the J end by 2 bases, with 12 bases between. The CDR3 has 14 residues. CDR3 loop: CASSQGTEQETQYF. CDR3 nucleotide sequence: TGCGCCAGCAGCCAAGGGACGGAACAAGAGACCCAGTACTTC.

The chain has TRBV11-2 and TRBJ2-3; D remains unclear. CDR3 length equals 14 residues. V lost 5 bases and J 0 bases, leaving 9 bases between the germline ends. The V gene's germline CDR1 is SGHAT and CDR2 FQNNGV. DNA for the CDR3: TGTGCCAGCAGCCTCGGAATAAGCACAGATACGCAGTATTTT. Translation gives CASSLGISTDTQYF.

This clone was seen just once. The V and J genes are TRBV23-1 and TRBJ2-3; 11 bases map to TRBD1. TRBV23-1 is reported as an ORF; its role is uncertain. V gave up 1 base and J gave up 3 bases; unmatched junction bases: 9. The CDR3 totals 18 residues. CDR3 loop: CASSQFTRTGGETDTQYF. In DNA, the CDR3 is TGCGCCAGCAGTCAATTCACTAGGACAGGGGGCGAGACAGATACGCAGTATTTT.

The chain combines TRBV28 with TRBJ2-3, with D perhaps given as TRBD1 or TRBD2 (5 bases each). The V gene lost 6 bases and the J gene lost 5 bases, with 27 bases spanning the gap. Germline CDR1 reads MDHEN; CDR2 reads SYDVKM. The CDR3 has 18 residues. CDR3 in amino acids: CASSKNGAFIGIGDTQYF. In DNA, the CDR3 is TGTGCCAGCAGCAAAAACGGGGCCTTCATAGGGATAGGAGATACGCAGTATTTT.

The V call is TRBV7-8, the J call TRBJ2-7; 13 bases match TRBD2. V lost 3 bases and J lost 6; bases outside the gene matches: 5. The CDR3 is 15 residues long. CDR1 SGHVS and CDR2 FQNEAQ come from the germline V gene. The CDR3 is CASSFPGTSGVEQYV. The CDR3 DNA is TGTGCCAGCAGCTTCCCCGGGACTAGCGGGGTCGAGCAGTACGTC.

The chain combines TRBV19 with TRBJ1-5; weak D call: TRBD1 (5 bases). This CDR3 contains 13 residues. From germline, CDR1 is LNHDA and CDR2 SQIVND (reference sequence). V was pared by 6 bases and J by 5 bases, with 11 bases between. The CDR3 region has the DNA TGTGCCAGTAGGGGACGGACTTATCAGCCCCAGCATTTT. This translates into CASRGRTYQPQHF. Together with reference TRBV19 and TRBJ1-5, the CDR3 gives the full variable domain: DGGITQSPKYLFRKEGQNVTLSCEQNLNHDAMYWYRQDPGQGLRLIYYSQIVNDFQKGDIAEGYSVSREKKESFPLTVTSAQKNPTAFYLCASRGRTYQPQHFGDGTRLSIL.

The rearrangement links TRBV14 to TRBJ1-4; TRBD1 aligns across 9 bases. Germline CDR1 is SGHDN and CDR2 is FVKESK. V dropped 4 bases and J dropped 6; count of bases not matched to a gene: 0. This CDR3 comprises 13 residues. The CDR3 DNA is TGTGCCAGCAGCCGGGACAGGGATGAAAAACTGTTTTTT. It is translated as CASSRDRDEKLFF.

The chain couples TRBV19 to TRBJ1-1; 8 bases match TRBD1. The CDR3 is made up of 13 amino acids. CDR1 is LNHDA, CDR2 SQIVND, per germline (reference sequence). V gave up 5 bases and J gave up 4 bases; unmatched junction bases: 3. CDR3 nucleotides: TGTGCCAGTAGTGTCACAGGGGGCACTGAAGCTTTCTTT. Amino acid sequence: CASSVTGGTEAFF.

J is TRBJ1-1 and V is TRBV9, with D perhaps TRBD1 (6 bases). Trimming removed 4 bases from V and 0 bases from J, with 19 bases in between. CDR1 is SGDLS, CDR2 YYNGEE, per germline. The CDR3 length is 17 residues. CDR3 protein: CASSLTPTGSMNTEAFF. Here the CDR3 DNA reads TGTGCCAGCAGCCTAACCCCCACAGGGTCCATGAACACTGAAGCTTTCTTT.

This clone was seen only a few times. CDR3 nucleotide sequence: TGTGCCAGCTCACCAGATTCGGGGAGACTAACCGGGGAGCTGTTTTTT. Translation: CASSPDSGRLTGELFF. V usage is TRBV18 and J usage is TRBJ2-2, with D tentatively TRBD2 (5 bases). CDR1 and CDR2 from the germline V gene are KGHSH and LQKENI. V shed 2 bases and J shed 5 bases, with 15 bases lying between them. This CDR3 spans 16 amino acids.

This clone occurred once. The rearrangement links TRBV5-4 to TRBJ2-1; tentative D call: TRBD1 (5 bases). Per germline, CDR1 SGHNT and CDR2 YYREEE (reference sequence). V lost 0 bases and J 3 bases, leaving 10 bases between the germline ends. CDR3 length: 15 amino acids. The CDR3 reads CASSLGQGLYNEQFF. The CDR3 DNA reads TGTGCCAGCAGCTTGGGGCAGGGCCTCTACAATGAGCAGTTCTTC.

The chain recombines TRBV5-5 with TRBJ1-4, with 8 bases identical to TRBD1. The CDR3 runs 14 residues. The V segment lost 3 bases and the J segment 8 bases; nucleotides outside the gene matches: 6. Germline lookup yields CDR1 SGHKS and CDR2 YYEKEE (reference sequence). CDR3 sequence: CASSYGQGGEKLFF. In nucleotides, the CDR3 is TGTGCCAGCAGCTATGGACAGGGTGGGGAAAAACTGTTTTTT.

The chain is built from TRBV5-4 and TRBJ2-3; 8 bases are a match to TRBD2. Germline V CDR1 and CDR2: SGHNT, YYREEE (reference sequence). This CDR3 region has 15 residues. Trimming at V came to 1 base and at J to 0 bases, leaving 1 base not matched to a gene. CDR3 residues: CASSLRGGSTDTQYF. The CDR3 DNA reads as TGTGCCAGCAGCTTGCGGGGGGGTAGCACAGATACGCAGTATTTT.

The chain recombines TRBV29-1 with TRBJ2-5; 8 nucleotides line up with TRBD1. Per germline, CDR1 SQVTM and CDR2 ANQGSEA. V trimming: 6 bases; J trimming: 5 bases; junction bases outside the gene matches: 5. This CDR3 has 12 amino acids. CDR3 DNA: TGCAGCGTCCTAAGACAGGGGGAGACCCAGTACTTC. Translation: CSVLRQGETQYF.

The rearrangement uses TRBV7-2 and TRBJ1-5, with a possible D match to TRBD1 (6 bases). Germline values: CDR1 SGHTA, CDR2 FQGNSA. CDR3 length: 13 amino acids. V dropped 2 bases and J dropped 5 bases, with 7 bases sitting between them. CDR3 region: CASSLQGYQPQHF. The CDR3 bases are TGTGCCAGCAGCTTACAGGGGTATCAGCCCCAGCATTTT.

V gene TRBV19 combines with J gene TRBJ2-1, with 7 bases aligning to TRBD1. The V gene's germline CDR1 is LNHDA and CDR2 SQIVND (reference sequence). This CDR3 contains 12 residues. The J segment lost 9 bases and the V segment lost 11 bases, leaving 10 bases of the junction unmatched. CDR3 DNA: TGTGCCTCCCAGGGGGTTCGATTTGAGCAGTTCTTC. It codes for CASQGVRFEQFF.